This TCR beta chain came from a study of blood T cell repertoires in COVID-19. Sequencing used immunoSEQ multiplex PCR; TCRdb keeps in-frame clones, though not all of them. The sample shows about 430,000 clones, roughly 84% of them seen only once. V gave up 1 base and J gave up 5 bases, with 18 bases separating them. This CDR3 contains 16 residues. Germline-derived CDR1 and CDR2 are SGHDT and YYEEEE. The chain couples TRBV5-6 to TRBJ1-2, with D possibly matching TRBD1 (6 bases). The receptor comes from a woman aged 18-29 years who had been exposed to COVID-19. The specimen sequenced was PBMCs or T cells enriched from blood (not recorded which). CDR3 sequence: CASSLSPSTGYYGYTF. The CDR3 DNA reads TGTGCCAGCAGCTTGTCCCCTTCGACAGGTTATTATGGCTACACCTTC.